This section outlines one TCR beta chain sequence together with its context. This CDR3 region has 16 residues. Germline loops: CDR1 MDHEN, CDR2 SYDVKM. Between the trimmed V and J ends, which lost 2 bases and 4 bases, there was a span of 17 bases. The source of the sample is a study of blood T cell repertoires in COVID-19. About the study: The United States, Italy and Spain were the sources of the acute and convalescent COVID-19 samples. T cells, B-cell-depleted T cells, or PBMCs provided the cDNA or gDNA that served as material.

In the authors' workflow: Reference gene primer amplification gave nucleated cell count estimates. Here immunoSEQ multiplex PCR was the method, and the copy in TCRdb shows in-frame clones only, minus some. Clonal size and the V and J genes are those of that table, whereas D and trimming came from the DNA. The table shows 150,000 to 200,000 clones, with nearly 90% occurring only once. The receptor comes from a man aged 50-59 years with acute or convalescent COVID-19. The sequenced material came from peripheral blood. V gene TRBV28 combines with J gene TRBJ2-5; possibly TRBD1 for D (5 bases). This CDR3 is CASSLRQGLVGETQYF. CDR3 bases: TGTGCCAGCAGTTTACGTCAGGGATTAGTAGGAGAGACCCAGTACTTC.